Listed here are 25 T cell receptor beta chains from one sample, sequenced in a study of regulatory T cells in long-lasting Graves disease. Time point given: persistent/refractory GD, antithyroid drugs over 5 years with positive TRAb. Scientists built the TCR library using RNA that was extracted from PBMCs. Assembly of TCR beta libraries relied on iRepertoire HTBI primers together with Arm-PCR of CDR3 regions. TCRdb re-analysed the multiplex PCR reads in MiXCR, keeping a single row per CDR3 protein. In the table there are about 660,000 distinct CDR3 sequences, around 32% of which are singletons. Sequencing was performed on peripheral blood mononuclear cells (PBMCs), taken when the disease was refractory, from a patient treated with antithyroid drugs. These receptors were obtained from a female donor with Graves disease.

This clonotype was seen a handful of times. The chain joins TRBV12-3 or TRBV12-4 to TRBJ1-4; D is possibly TRBD1 (6 bases). This CDR3 is built from 14 residues. Trimming left V 6 bases short and J 8 bases short, with 16 bases between. The DNA for the CDR3 is TGTGCCAGCAGGACGGACAGTTGGCGAGAAAAACTGTTTTTT. Translated, it gives CASRTDSWREKLFF.

This clonotype was counted a few times. The chain joins TRBV19 to TRBJ2-5; TRBD2 matches 8 bases. This CDR3 is 15 amino acids long. Germline CDR1 is LNHDA and CDR2 is SQIVND (reference sequence). V shed 6 bases, J shed 3 bases, and the junction held 9 bases outside the gene matches. The CDR3 spells CASRNPTSGKETQYF. In DNA form, the CDR3 reads TGTGCCAGTAGAAACCCCACTAGCGGCAAAGAGACCCAGTACTTC.

This clonotype was seen a handful of times. The gene calls are TRBV12-3 or TRBV12-4 and TRBJ2-7; D is possibly TRBD2 (6 bases). The CDR3 extends over 13 amino acids. Deletions cut 5 bases from V and 12 bases from J, with 20 bases between. DNA of the CDR3: TGTGCCAGCAGTGCCCCCGGGACTGCCGTTCGGTACTTC. This gives the protein CASSAPGTAVRYF.

The chain joins TRBV6-5 to TRBJ2-5; D gene uncertain. The CDR3 is 12 residues long. Germline V lookup: CDR1 MNHEY, CDR2 SVGAGI. V lost 2 bases to trimming and J lost 5 bases, with 6 bases between them. CDR3 bases: TGTGCCAGCAGTTACGGGCTCGAGACCCAGTACTTC. It codes for CASSYGLETQYF.

In its sample, this clonotype was seen a few times. The chain employs TRBV5-5 and TRBJ2-7, with D maybe TRBD2 (6 bases). V was shortened by 3 bases and J by 3 bases, with 10 bases between the two germline ends. The CDR3 is 13 amino acids. The germline V gene encodes CDR1 SGHKS and CDR2 YYEKEE (reference sequence). The CDR3 is CASSSGLIYEQYF. The CDR3 bases are TGTGCCAGCAGCTCGGGACTCATCTACGAGCAGTACTTC.

In its sample, this clonotype was seen once. This sequence may be a read error, since a much larger clone differs from it by one base. The chain combines TRBV29-1 with TRBJ1-1; D is uncertain. The V end was cut by 0 bases, the J end by 1 base, with 18 bases between. This CDR3 is 17 amino acids long. Germline V gives CDR1 SQVTM, CDR2 ANQGSEA. As DNA, the CDR3 is TGCAGCGTTGAAGACCCGGTTGGGCGCCCCTCGAACACTGAAGCTTTCTTT. Translating it yields CSVEDPVGRPSNTEAFF.

The table lists this clonotype with a few counts. The chain has TRBV9 and TRBJ2-7, with 13 positions matching TRBD2. With V trimmed by 4 bases and J by 5 bases, 6 bases remained unmatched. The germline gives CDR1 SGDLS, CDR2 YYNGEE. The CDR3 runs 15 residues. Here the CDR3 reads CASSPRLAGGHEQYF. The DNA for the CDR3 is TGTGCCAGCAGCCCCCGACTAGCGGGAGGCCACGAGCAGTACTTC.

This chain links TRBV13 with TRBJ2-7, with D possibly matching TRBD1 (5 bases). The CDR3 spans 15 residues. Trimming removed 6 bases from V and 2 bases from J, with 17 bases in between. Germline CDR1 is PRHDT and CDR2 is FYEKMQ (reference sequence). DNA of the CDR3: TGTGCCAGCAGGATGATCTCAGGGATGGCCTACGAGCAGTACTTC. Protein product: CASRMISGMAYEQYF.

J is TRBJ2-1 and V is TRBV11-2; TRBD2 matches 11 bases. CDR1 and CDR2 (germline): SGHAT, FQNNGV. The CDR3 is 17 amino acids. Losses at the gene ends were 3 bases for V and 6 bases for J; bases not matched to a gene: 10. The CDR3 loop is CASSLGFLAGGRNEQFF. As DNA, the CDR3 is TGTGCCAGCAGCTTGGGCTTCCTAGCGGGAGGACGCAATGAGCAGTTCTTC.

Many counts were recorded for this clonotype. The chain has TRBV27 and TRBJ2-5; tentatively, D is TRBD1 or TRBD2 (5 bases each). Trimming took off 3 bases at V and 5 bases at J, with 10 bases between the two ends. Germline V gene lookup returns CDR1 MNHEY and CDR2 SMNVEV (reference sequence). This CDR3 has 13 amino acids. The CDR3 region has the DNA TGTGCCAGCAGTTTCGTAGGGGAGGAGACCCAGTACTTC. As protein: CASSFVGEETQYF.

V is TRBV3-1 and J is TRBJ1-3; D gene unclear. With 7 bases removed from V and 0 bases from J, the gap between germline ends came to 10 bases. CDR1 LGHDT and CDR2 YNNKEL come from the germline V gene (reference sequence). The CDR3 is 14 residues long. The CDR3 protein is CASTVTVSGNTIYF. DNA of the CDR3: TGTGCCAGCACCGTTACAGTCTCTGGAAACACCATATATTTT.

This clonotype was seen more than once but under ten times. The gene calls are TRBV6-5 and TRBJ1-6; no reliable D call. CDR1 and CDR2 from the germline V gene are MNHEY and SVGAGI. V lost 0 bases and J lost 8, with 5 bases in between. CDR3 length: 13 residues. The CDR3 sequence: CASSYSWDSPLHF. DNA of the CDR3: TGTGCCAGCAGTTACTCCTGGGATTCACCCCTCCACTTT.

This clonotype was seen only once. The rearrangement joins TRBV24-1 to TRBJ2-1; the match to TRBD2 covers 11 bases. V trimming: 6 bases; J trimming: 9 bases; junction bases outside the gene matches: 15. Germline V CDR1 and CDR2: KGHDR, SFDVKD. This CDR3 is built from 17 residues. CDR3 amino acids: CATSTTSGSGSRGEQFF. The CDR3 DNA reads TGTGCCACCAGTACTACTAGCGGGAGTGGCTCAAGGGGTGAGCAGTTCTTC.

This clonotype has a handful of counts. The chain couples TRBV7-9 to TRBJ2-7; D could derive from TRBD1 or TRBD2 (5 bases each). The V end was cut by 4 bases, the J end by 4 bases, with 14 bases between. The length of the CDR3 is 14 residues. CDR1 is SEHNR and CDR2 is FQNEAQ in the germline V gene (reference sequence). The CDR3: CASSYSGTPYEQYF. The DNA for the CDR3 is TGTGCCAGCAGCTACTCCGGGACGCCTTACGAGCAGTACTTC.

This clonotype was found many times. The genes are TRBV2 and TRBJ2-7; 11 nucleotides agree with TRBD1. The CDR3 contains 15 residues. Germline CDR1 SNHLY, CDR2 FYNNEI. Unmatched junction bases numbered 8, after V lost 5 bases and J lost 5 bases. The CDR3 DNA is TGTGCCAGCAGTCCAGGACAGGGGGCAGGGAACGAGCAGTACTTC. It codes for CASSPGQGAGNEQYF.

The chain recombines TRBV30 with TRBJ1-2; possibly TRBD1 for D (6 bases). Per the germline V gene, CDR1 is GTSNPN and CDR2 is SVGIG (reference sequence). The ends were cut back, 4 bases at V and 5 bases at J, with 26 bases in the middle. The CDR3 has 17 amino acids. The DNA for the CDR3 is TGTGCCTGGAAGGGGGGCGTCAGGGCTCGCGCAGAGTATGGCTACACCTTC. It codes for CAWKGGVRARAEYGYTF.

This clonotype was counted a few times. The rearrangement uses TRBV27 and TRBJ1-2; D perhaps matches TRBD1 (6 bases). V gave up 5 bases and J gave up 7 bases, with 20 bases separating them. The CDR3 loop spans 15 amino acids. Germline loops: CDR1 MNHEY, CDR2 SMNVEV (reference sequence). In DNA, the CDR3 is TGTGCCAGCAGTCCGATCCCGGGACACGTAGCTGGCTACACCTTC. Protein sequence: CASSPIPGHVAGYTF.

This clonotype was detected only once. This sequence joins TRBV6-5 and TRBJ2-3; D might be TRBD1 (6 bases). The CDR3 consists of 18 residues. V lost 2 bases, J lost 1 base, and 19 bases lay in between. The germline gives CDR1 MNHEY, CDR2 SVGAGI. The CDR3 DNA reads as TGTGCCAGCAGTTACGTCCAAGGGCGGACAGCCCGCACAGATACGCAGTATTTT. Protein: CASSYVQGRTARTDTQYF.

This clonotype was observed at least ten times. The chain couples TRBV12-3 or TRBV12-4 to TRBJ1-4, with D unresolved. Trimming pared 7 bases from V and 6 bases from J, leaving 12 bases between. The CDR3 is 13 residues long. For the CDR3, the DNA is TGTGCCAGCAAGAAGAGTCCGGATGAAAAACTGTTTTTT. Translating gives CASKKSPDEKLFF.

Points on this clonotype: One base away lies a much larger clone, so this may be a sequencing read error. This chain connects TRBV12-3 or TRBV12-4 to TRBJ1-2; a weak D match, TRBD1 (6 bases). CDR3 size: 13 residues. The CDR3 DNA reads TGTGCCAGCAAACACAGGGCGAGCTATGGCTGCACCTTC. This gives the protein CASKHRASYGCTF.

The chain recombines TRBV29-1 with TRBJ2-3; 9 bases map to TRBD2. The CDR3 consists of 15 residues. V shed 7 bases and J 6 bases; nucleotides not matched to a gene: 14. CDR1 and CDR2 from the germline V gene are SQVTM and ANQGSEA. CDR3 in amino acids: CSGLGAGGYRDTQYF. The CDR3, as DNA: TGCAGCGGCCTGGGGGCGGGAGGGTATAGGGATACGCAGTATTTT.

The genes are TRBV2 and TRBJ1-6, with a tentative D call TRBD1 (6 bases). Trimming stripped 6 bases from V and 0 bases from J, with 9 bases between. Germline V lookup: CDR1 SNHLY, CDR2 FYNNEI. This CDR3 contains 15 residues. The CDR3 nucleotides read TGTGCCAGCAGACGGACAGACTCCTATAATTCACCCCTCCACTTT. This gives the protein CASRRTDSYNSPLHF.

This clonotype appeared a few times. V and J are TRBV20-1 and TRBJ2-1, with 11 bases that match TRBD2. This CDR3 contains 15 residues. J gave up 6 bases and V 3 bases, and 7 bases lay outside the gene matches. Germline CDR1 is DFQATT and CDR2 is SNEGSKA (reference sequence). The CDR3 DNA follows: TGCAGTGCTAGCAACTTAGCGGGAGGGACCAATGAGCAGTTCTTC. This encodes CSASNLAGGTNEQFF.

The sample holds a few counts of this clonotype. V and J are TRBV12-3 or TRBV12-4 and TRBJ2-6; D unclear. The CDR3 runs 12 residues. Deletions cut 11 bases from V and 0 bases from J, with 5 bases between. The CDR3 DNA reads TGTGCCGTTACCTCTGGGGCCAACGTCCTGACTTTC. Protein product: CAVTSGANVLTF.

J is TRBJ1-2 and V is TRBV2; a possible D gene is TRBD1 (6 bases). CDR1 and CDR2 from the germline V gene are SNHLY and FYNNEI. CDR3 length equals 15 residues. With 7 bases removed from V and 6 bases from J, the gap between germline ends came to 21 bases. The CDR3 spells CASTQEGGQLDGYTF. CDR3 DNA sequence: TGTGCCAGCACTCAGGAGGGGGGGCAGTTGGATGGCTACACCTTC.